This T cell receptor (beta chain) stems from a study of blood T cells in healthy people across ages. Study-wide context: When template switching was applied, about one barcoded beta molecule was captured per two T cells.

Germline trimming cut 6 bases from V and 7 bases from J; bases unmatched to any gene: 11. Germline-derived CDR1 and CDR2 are SQVTM and ANQGSEA. There are 14 residues in the CDR3. General study points: While age rose, TCR beta diversity per million T cells dropped in a roughly linear way. More naive CD4+ cells and higher diversity were found in long-lived than in aged donors.

Next came a second PCR, run for 7 to 11 cycles, which used a sample-barcoded 5' primer along with a J-beta primer mix. Via MiXCR, TCRdb re-called the 5' RACE reads, giving one row per CDR3 protein. Of about 670,000 distinct CDR3 sequences listed, under 65% are singletons. This clonotype was seen only once. Its antigen is unidentified. The total RNA that was extracted per sample amounted to at least 5.5 micrograms. The receptor was isolated from a woman of 80 years or more in good health. Source material: blood. The V gene is TRBV29-1, the J gene TRBJ1-4, with 7 bases identical to TRBD1. CDR3 nucleotides: TGCAGCGTCTCCAGGGGGGGGTTCGGTGAAAAACTGTTTTTT. Its translation: CSVSRGGFGEKLFF.